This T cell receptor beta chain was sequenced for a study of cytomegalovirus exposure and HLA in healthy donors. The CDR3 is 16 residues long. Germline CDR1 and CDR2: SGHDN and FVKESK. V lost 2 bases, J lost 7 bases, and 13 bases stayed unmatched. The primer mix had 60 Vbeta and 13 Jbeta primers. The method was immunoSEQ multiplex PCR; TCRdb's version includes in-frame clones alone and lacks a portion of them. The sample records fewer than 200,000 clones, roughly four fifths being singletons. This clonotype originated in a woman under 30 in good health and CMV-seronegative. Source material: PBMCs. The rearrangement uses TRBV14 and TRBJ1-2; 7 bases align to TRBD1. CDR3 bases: TGTGCCAGCAGCCAATGGGACAGCCCTTTGGATCGTGGCTACACCTTC. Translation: CASSQWDSPLDRGYTF.